This is a list of T cell receptor beta chains from one sample in a study of T cells in Graves' hyperthyroidism and ophthalmopathy. One entry per CDR3 protein results from TCRdb running MiXCR on the multiplex PCR reads. This table has approximately 360,000 distinct CDR3 sequences, around 16% appearing once. Material for sequencing was blood. The receptors shown here come from a woman aged 18-29 years with Graves' hyperthyroidism that later progressed to Graves' ophthalmopathy. Each CDR3 is given with its conserved first and last residue. D genes are given only for firm matches. A clone size is listed for some rows: how often the clone was seen (once, few, many), or a class if it is expanded.

D gene | J gene | V gene | clone size | CDR3 protein | CDR3 DNA
. | TRBJ2-7 | TRBV28 | many | CASRSQGGGYEQYF | TGTGCCAGCAGATCTCAGGGGGGAGGTTACGAGCAGTACTTC
. | TRBJ2-7 | TRBV16 | . | CASSQFAYEQYF | TGTGCCAGCAGCCAATTTGCCTACGAGCAGTACTTC
TRBD1 | TRBJ2-7 | TRBV9 | many | CASSFGTGGLQYF | TGTGCCAGCAGCTTCGGGACAGGGGGCTTGCAGTACTTC
TRBD2 | TRBJ2-3 | TRBV9 | few | CASTAGGGSTDTQYF | TGTGCCAGCACCGCCGGGGGGGGTAGCACAGATACGCAGTATTTT
. | TRBJ1-5 | TRBV15 | many | CATSRDDDNQPQHF | TGTGCCACCAGCAGAGATGACGACAATCAGCCCCAGCATTTT
. | TRBJ2-7 | TRBV2 | many | CASSEASGDESYEQYF | TGTGCCAGCAGTGAAGCATCGGGAGATGAATCATACGAGCAGTACTTC
. | TRBJ1-4 | TRBV11-2 | many | CASSSPQQDVTNEKLFF | TGTGCCAGCAGCTCTCCCCAACAGGATGTAACTAATGAAAAACTGTTTTTT
. | TRBJ2-1 | TRBV29-1 | . | CSVTRSSYNEQFF | TGCAGTGTGACCCGGTCCTCCTACAATGAGCAGTTCTTC
. | TRBJ1-4 | TRBV7-2 | many | CASSPAGWAKNEKLFF | TGTGCCAGCAGCCCCGCAGGGTGGGCCAAAAATGAAAAACTGTTTTTT
TRBD1 | TRBJ2-5 | TRBV18 | . | CASSPRDRRKETQYF | TGTGCCAGCTCACCTCGGGACAGAAGAAAAGAGACCCAGTACTTC
. | TRBJ1-1 | TRBV5-1 | few | CAGSRNKDTEAFF | TGCGCCGGCAGCCGTAACAAGGACACTGAAGCTTTCTTT
. | TRBJ2-7 | TRBV14 | many | CASSEDSLYEQYF | TGTGCCAGCAGCGAGGACAGCCTTTACGAGCAGTACTTC
. | TRBJ2-2 | TRBV18 | . | CASSPPDWIGELFF | TGTGCCAGCTCACCCCCGGACTGGATCGGGGAGCTGTTTTTT
TRBD1 | TRBJ2-1 | TRBV15 | many | CATSRAGTVYNEQFF | TGTGCCACCAGCAGAGCCGGGACAGTATACAATGAGCAGTTCTTC
TRBD2 | TRBJ2-2 | TRBV20-1 | many | CSARGGLAGRTGELFF | TGCAGTGCTAGGGGAGGACTAGCGGGACGAACCGGGGAGCTGTTTTTT
. | TRBJ1-5 | TRBV12-3/TRBV12-4 | . | CASSFRQPSNQPQHF | TGTGCCAGCAGTTTCCGACAGCCTAGCAATCAGCCCCAGCATTTT
. | TRBJ1-5 | TRBV4-3 | . | CASSQDYYVFNQPQHF | TGCGCCAGCAGCCAAGATTATTACGTTTTCAATCAGCCCCAGCATTTT
TRBD2 | TRBJ2-7 | TRBV4-1 | . | CASSQDNGGTSFYEQYF | TGCGCCAGCAGCCAAGATAATGGGGGGACTAGTTTCTACGAGCAGTACTTC
. | TRBJ2-5 | TRBV7-2 | . | CASSLEGGWRAEETQYF | TGTGCCAGCAGCTTGGAAGGCGGCTGGAGGGCCGAGGAGACCCAGTACTTC
TRBD1 | TRBJ1-1 | TRBV20-1 | few | CNARARGTGKTEAFF | TGCAATGCTAGAGCGCGCGGGACAGGCAAGACTGAAGCTTTCTTT
. | TRBJ2-7 | TRBV11-2 | . | CASSLVRKDYEQYF | TGTGCCAGCAGCTTAGTGAGGAAGGACTACGAGCAGTACTTC
. | TRBJ2-3 | TRBV18 | . | CASSPPPQGWLGTDTQYF | TGTGCCAGCTCACCACCGCCACAGGGATGGTTGGGCACAGATACGCAGTATTTT
. | TRBJ1-3 | TRBV7-9 | . | CASSLGGGRRGSGNTIYF | TGTGCCAGCAGCTTAGGGGGAGGACGCCGGGGGTCGGGAAACACCATATATTTT
. | TRBJ2-1 | TRBV6-1 | many | CASSWLLEYNEQFF | TGTGCCAGCAGTTGGCTGTTAGAATACAATGAGCAGTTCTTC
. | TRBJ2-7 | TRBV27 | many | CASSLKPSSYEQYF | TGTGCCAGCAGTTTAAAACCTAGTAGCTACGAGCAGTACTTC
TRBD2 | TRBJ2-7 | TRBV12-3/TRBV12-4 | . | CASRGTSGRSPYEQYF | TGTGCCAGCAGGGGGACTAGCGGGAGGTCACCCTACGAGCAGTACTTC
. | TRBJ1-1 | TRBV28 | many | CASSPQWITEAFF | TGTGCCAGCAGTCCCCAGTGGATCACTGAAGCTTTCTTT
. | TRBJ1-6 | TRBV5-5 | few | CASSLVRNSPLHF | TGTGCCAGCAGCTTGGTGAGGAATTCACCCCTCCACTTT
. | TRBJ2-3 | TRBV27 | many | CASSLWAGSKPSTDTQYF | TGTGCCAGCAGTTTATGGGCAGGGAGTAAACCTAGCACAGATACGCAGTATTTT
. | TRBJ1-2 | TRBV27 | many | CASSFRPDPADYGYTF | TGTGCCAGCAGTTTCCGACCGGACCCGGCGGACTATGGCTACACCTTC
TRBD1 | TRBJ2-7 | TRBV25-1 | . | CASSESTPGTAYEQYF | TGTGCCAGCAGTGAAAGTACGCCCGGGACAGCCTACGAGCAGTACTTC
. | TRBJ1-2 | TRBV13 | few | CAGSSRALHYGYTF | TGTGCCGGCAGCTCGCGAGCCTTACACTATGGCTACACCTTC
. | TRBJ2-3 | TRBV7-2 | many | CASSLESVSYRDTQYF | TGTGCCAGCAGCTTAGAATCCGTTAGTTACCGAGATACGCAGTATTTT
. | TRBJ1-1 | TRBV19 | . | CASSILVNTEAFF | TGTGCCAGTAGTATCTTAGTGAACACTGAAGCTTTCTTT
. | TRBJ2-7 | TRBV7-9 | many | CASSFLPGTVLYEQYF | TGTGCCAGCAGCTTCCTTCCCGGGACGGTCCTTTACGAGCAGTACTTC
. | TRBJ1-1 | TRBV3-1 | many | CASSQLAQVNTEAFF | TGTGCCAGCAGCCAACTTGCTCAAGTGAACACTGAAGCTTTCTTT
. | TRBJ1-2 | TRBV6-1 | many | CASSDQRGRDGGYGYTF | TGTGCCAGCAGTGACCAACGGGGACGGGACGGAGGGTATGGCTACACCTTC
TRBD2 | TRBJ2-3 | TRBV5-1 | many | CASSHSRTSGRGATDTQYF | TGCGCCAGCAGCCACAGTCGAACTAGCGGGAGAGGAGCGACAGATACGCAGTATTTT
. | TRBJ2-3 | TRBV20-1 | . | CSARAPDRREDTQYF | TGCAGTGCTAGAGCCCCTGACAGGCGCGAAGATACGCAGTATTTT
. | TRBJ2-7 | TRBV29-1 | . | CSVETPSWEQYF | TGCAGCGTTGAAACCCCTTCTTGGGAGCAGTACTTC
. | TRBJ2-2 | TRBV7-3 | few | CASSLKAIRGAPGTGELFF | TGTGCCAGCAGCTTAAAAGCCATCCGGGGGGCACCCGGGACCGGGGAGCTGTTTTTT
. | TRBJ2-7 | TRBV13 | many | CASSSSDGSREQYF | TGTGCCAGCAGTTCATCTGACGGCTCCCGCGAGCAGTACTTC
. | TRBJ1-4 | TRBV27 | few | CASSSVGGAEKLFF | TGTGCCAGCAGTTCCGTAGGGGGTGCTGAAAAACTGTTTTTT
. | TRBJ2-4 | TRBV20-1 | few | CSARVTGRILAKNIQYF | TGCAGTGCTAGAGTGACGGGGCGGATTCTAGCCAAAAACATTCAGTACTTC
TRBD1 | TRBJ1-1 | TRBV11-2 | many | CASSLMGQGNTEAFF | TGTGCCAGCAGCTTAATGGGACAGGGGAACACTGAAGCTTTCTTT
TRBD1 | TRBJ1-5 | TRBV28 | . | CASSLSGTGGNQPQHF | TGTGCCAGCAGTCTTTCCGGGACAGGGGGCAATCAGCCCCAGCATTTT
. | TRBJ2-1 | TRBV7-2 | many | CASSLGRATWQFF | TGTGCCAGCAGCTTAGGCAGGGCGACTTGGCAGTTCTTC
TRBD1 | TRBJ2-7 | TRBV5-5 | . | CASSWGQGAREQYF | TGTGCCAGCAGTTGGGGACAGGGGGCGAGGGAGCAGTACTTC
. | TRBJ2-2 | TRBV20-1 | . | CSASGDSGTGELFF | TGCAGTGCTTCAGGAGATAGCGGCACCGGGGAGCTGTTTTTT